The T cell receptor (beta chain) described here comes from a study of blood T cell repertoires in COVID-19. Study-wide background: Sources were T cells, B-cell-depleted T cells, or PBMCs; the material itself was cDNA or gDNA.

Trimming removed 4 bases from V and 3 bases from J, with 9 bases in between. Germline CDR1 is SGHNT and CDR2 is YENEEA. CDR3 length equals 13 residues. Original data processing: How many nucleated cells were present was estimated from reference gene primer amplification. Some clones are missing from TCRdb's copy, which holds only in-frame ones; the method was immunoSEQ multiplex PCR. V and J calls and clone size follow that table, whereas D and trimming were derived from the DNA. Among 25,000 to 35,000 clones listed, 90% were seen once. This chain connects TRBV11-3 to TRBJ1-1; D may be TRBD1 (6 bases). Sequenced sample: peripheral blood. This clonotype was sampled from a human donor in a cohort sampled during active COVID-19. The chain's CDR3 is CASSSYRDTEAFF. The CDR3 coding sequence is TGTGCCAGCAGCTCATACAGGGACACTGAAGCTTTCTTT.